A single sample gave rise to the 3 T cell receptor beta chains below, sequenced in a study of blood T cell repertoires in COVID-19. Repertoires were generated with immunoSEQ multiplex PCR, while TCRdb's copy carries only in-frame clones and drops some. The profile covers about 350,000 clones, with about 90% appearing a single time and about 5.2% taken by the ten largest. Source material: PBMCs or T cells enriched from blood (not recorded which). The origin of the receptors is a woman aged 25 to 39 who had recovered from COVID-19.

The chain uses TRBV19 and TRBJ2-7, with 8 bases lining up with TRBD1. Per germline, CDR1 LNHDA and CDR2 SQIVND (reference sequence). With 6 bases clipped from V and 2 bases from J, the junction kept 6 bases outside the gene matches. This CDR3 is built from 14 residues. Written as DNA, the CDR3 is TGTGCCAGTAGGCCCGGGACAGGAGCCTACGAGCAGTACTTC. Encoded protein: CASRPGTGAYEQYF.

The CDR3: CAWSVTENTGELFF. The CDR3 region has the DNA TGTGCCTGGAGTGTCACAGAGAACACCGGGGAGCTGTTTTTT. V usage is TRBV30 and J usage is TRBJ2-2; D unclear. From germline, CDR1 is GTSNPN and CDR2 SVGIG (reference sequence). This CDR3 contains 14 residues. With 0 bases removed from V and 1 base from J, the gap between germline ends came to 6 bases.

The rearrangement uses TRBV5-1 and TRBJ1-1; 8 nucleotides align to TRBD1. Germline values: CDR1 SGHRS, CDR2 YFSETQ. The V segment lost 4 bases and the J segment 1 base; nucleotides outside the gene matches: 3. This CDR3 region has 14 residues. CDR3 DNA: TGCGCCAGCAGCCGACAGGGGTGGAACACTGAAGCTTTCTTT. This sequence encodes CASSRQGWNTEAFF.